Included here is one T cell receptor beta chain sequence, with context. The data were obtained in a study of control samples from healthy donors and cancer patients. Profiled with immunoSEQ multiplex PCR; TCRdb holds only in-frame clones, not every one. The sample shows 100,000 to 150,000 clones, approximately 92% of them seen only once. CDR3 length: 16 residues. V lost 4 bases, J lost 5 bases, and 11 bases stayed unmatched. The gene calls are TRBV6-7 and TRBJ1-5, with TRBD1 matching 7 bases. TRBV6-7 is designated an ORF whose function remains uncertain. This sequence was found in an elderly man with head and neck cancer. Source material: PBMCs. This CDR3 reads CASSSPNRGRHQPQHF. In DNA, the CDR3 is TGTGCCAGCAGTTCCCCCAACAGGGGCCGGCATCAGCCCCAGCATTTT.